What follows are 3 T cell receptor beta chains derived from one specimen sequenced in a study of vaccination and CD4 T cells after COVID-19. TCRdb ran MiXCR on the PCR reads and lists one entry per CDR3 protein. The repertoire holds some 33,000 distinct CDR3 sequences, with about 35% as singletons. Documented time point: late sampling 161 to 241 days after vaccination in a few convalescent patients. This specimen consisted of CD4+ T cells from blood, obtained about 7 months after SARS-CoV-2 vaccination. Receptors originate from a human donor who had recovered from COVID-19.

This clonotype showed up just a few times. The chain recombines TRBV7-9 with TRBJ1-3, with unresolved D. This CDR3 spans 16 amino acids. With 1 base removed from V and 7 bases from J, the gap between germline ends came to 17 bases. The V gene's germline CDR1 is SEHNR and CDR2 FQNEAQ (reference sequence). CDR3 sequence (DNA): TGTGCCAGCAGCTTAGATGAGGGCCTCTACGGGAACACCATATATTTT. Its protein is CASSLDEGLYGNTIYF.

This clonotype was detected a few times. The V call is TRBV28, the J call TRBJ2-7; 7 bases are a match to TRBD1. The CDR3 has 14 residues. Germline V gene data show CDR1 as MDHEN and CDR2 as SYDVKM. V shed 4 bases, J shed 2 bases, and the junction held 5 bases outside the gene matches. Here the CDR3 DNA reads TGTGCCAGCAGTTCCCCAGGGACAGCCTACGAGCAGTACTTC. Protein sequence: CASSSPGTAYEQYF.

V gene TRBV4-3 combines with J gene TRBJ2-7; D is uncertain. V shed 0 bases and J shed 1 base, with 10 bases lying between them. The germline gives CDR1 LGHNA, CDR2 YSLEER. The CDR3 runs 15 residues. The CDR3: CASSQDRQGSYEQYF. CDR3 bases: TGCGCCAGCAGCCAAGATCGCCAAGGGTCCTACGAGCAGTACTTC.